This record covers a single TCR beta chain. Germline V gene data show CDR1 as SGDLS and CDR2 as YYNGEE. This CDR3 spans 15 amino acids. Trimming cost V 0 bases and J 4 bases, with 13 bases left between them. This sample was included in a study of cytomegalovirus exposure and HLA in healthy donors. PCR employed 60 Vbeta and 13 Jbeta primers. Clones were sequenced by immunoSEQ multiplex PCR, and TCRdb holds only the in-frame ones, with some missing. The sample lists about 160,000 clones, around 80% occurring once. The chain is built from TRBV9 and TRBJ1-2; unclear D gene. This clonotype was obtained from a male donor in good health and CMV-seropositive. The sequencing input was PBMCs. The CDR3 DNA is TGTGCCAGCAGCGTAGAAGATAGGAGAGTCTATGGCTACACCTTC. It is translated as CASSVEDRRVYGYTF.